These 16 T cell receptor beta chains were sequenced from one sample in a study of T-cell reconstitution after alpha-beta-depleted transplantation in children. The library targeted TCRbeta and was prepared with unique molecular identifiers. TCRdb reprocessed the PCR reads with MiXCR, giving one entry per CDR3 protein. The sample records tens of thousands of distinct CDR3 sequences, around 6.6% being singletons. Sequenced material: PBMCs from the stem cell graft donor, taken from the stem cell graft. These receptors originate from a human donor who donated a stem cell graft to a child with acute lymphoblastic leukemia.

The chain employs TRBV5-1 and TRBJ2-7, with TRBD2 identical over 8 bases. Trimming at V came to 3 bases and at J to 4 bases, leaving 6 bases not matched to a gene. There are 14 residues in the CDR3. Per germline, CDR1 SGHRS and CDR2 YFSETQ. This chain's CDR3 is CASSSGLDGYEQYF. The CDR3 DNA sequence: TGCGCCAGCAGCTCGGGACTAGATGGATACGAGCAGTACTTC.

This clonotype was found many times. The J gene is TRBJ2-7, the V gene TRBV20-1; a possible D gene is TRBD2 (6 bases). V was trimmed by 5 bases and J by 0 bases, leaving 23 bases between them. The CDR3 consists of 17 residues. In germline, CDR1 is DFQATT, CDR2 SNEGSKA (reference sequence). CDR3: CSAEDTSGTQSSYEQYF. The CDR3 region has the DNA TGCAGTGCTGAAGACACATCCGGGACTCAGAGCTCCTACGAGCAGTACTTC.

This clonotype was counted ten times or more. The chain couples TRBV6-4 to TRBJ2-3; D is unclear. This CDR3 region has 15 residues. Germline lookup yields CDR1 MRHNA and CDR2 SNTAGT. The V end lost 5 bases, the J end lost 1 base, and 13 bases lay between the germline ends. The DNA of the CDR3 is TGTGCCAGCAGTCCCCTCCCTGTCGGCACAGATACGCAGTATTTT. As protein: CASSPLPVGTDTQYF.

This sequence joins TRBV28 and TRBJ1-4; tentative D call: TRBD1 (5 bases). Deletions cut 7 bases from V and 10 bases from J, with 19 bases between. The germline gives CDR1 MDHEN, CDR2 SYDVKM. There are 14 residues in the CDR3. The CDR3 bases are TGTGCCAGCAATCAATGGGGCAGTTCTGGAAAACTGTTTTTT. Translation: CASNQWGSSGKLFF.

This clonotype was recorded at least ten times. The chain uses TRBV5-1 and TRBJ1-3; unclear D gene. This CDR3 region has 14 residues. Trimming cost V 4 bases and J 1 base, with 9 bases left between them. CDR1 and CDR2 (germline): SGHRS, YFSETQ. The CDR3 sequence is CASSLDGSGNTIYF. CDR3 coding DNA: TGCGCCAGCAGCCTAGACGGGTCTGGAAACACCATATATTTT.

The chain is built from TRBV27 and TRBJ1-2; no firm D call. Per the germline V gene, CDR1 is MNHEY and CDR2 is SMNVEV (reference sequence). The CDR3 sequence is 15 residues long. V lost 2 bases and J 1 base, leaving 11 bases between the germline ends. The CDR3, as DNA: TGTGCCAGCAGTTTAAGTTCGGGCCTTAACTATGGCTACACCTTC. Encoded protein: CASSLSSGLNYGYTF.

This clonotype was found a few times. J is TRBJ2-7 and V is TRBV6-1, with 8 bases fitting TRBD2. The CDR3 totals 15 residues. The V and J ends lost 2 bases and 0 bases, in that order; junction bases with no gene match: 3. Germline CDR1 is MNHNS and CDR2 is SASEGT. The CDR3 coding sequence is TGTGCCAGCAGTGAACAAGCGGGAGCCTCCTACGAGCAGTACTTC. Translating it yields CASSEQAGASYEQYF.

This clonotype was observed many times. This chain links TRBV14 with TRBJ2-7; 10 bases fit TRBD2. CDR3 size: 15 residues. CDR1 is SGHDN and CDR2 is FVKESK in the germline V gene. J gave up 2 bases and V 4 bases, and 5 bases lay outside the gene matches. The CDR3 region has the DNA TGTGCCAGCAGCCTGTGGACTAGCGGTCCCTACGAGCAGTACTTC. Protein: CASSLWTSGPYEQYF.

This clonotype was counted only a few times. J is TRBJ2-7 and V is TRBV6-1; D possibly corresponds to TRBD2 (6 bases). Trimming stripped 1 base from V and 4 bases from J, with 14 bases between. The CDR3 consists of 15 residues. Germline assignment: CDR1 MNHNS and CDR2 SASEGT. Here the CDR3 reads CASSEGRDRSYEQYF. In DNA, the CDR3 is TGTGCCAGCAGTGAAGGGAGGGACCGGAGTTACGAGCAGTACTTC.

The genes are TRBV7-3 and TRBJ2-3, with 9 nucleotides matching TRBD2. V gave up 5 bases and J gave up 6 bases; unmatched junction bases: 9. This CDR3 region has 15 residues. The V gene's germline CDR1 is SGHTA and CDR2 FQGTGA. CDR3 in amino acids: CASSHPSREGDTQYF. CDR3 DNA: TGTGCCAGCAGCCACCCCTCGCGGGAGGGTGATACGCAGTATTTT.

The chain combines TRBV5-1 with TRBJ1-5; 9 bases fit TRBD1. The CDR3 is made up of 15 amino acids. Per germline, CDR1 SGHRS and CDR2 YFSETQ. V gave up 4 bases and J gave up 5 bases; unmatched junction bases: 7. CDR3 DNA: TGCGCCAGCAGCGAGGGGGACAGGGCCGATCAGCCCCAGCATTTT. Amino acid sequence: CASSEGDRADQPQHF.

This clonotype was detected many times. V usage is TRBV7-2 and J usage is TRBJ2-3; D gene unclear. Germline CDR1 is SGHTA and CDR2 is FQGNSA. Deletions cut 5 bases from V and 3 bases from J, with 3 bases between. This CDR3 comprises 11 residues. CDR3 in amino acids: CASSTTDTQYF. The CDR3 nucleotides are TGTGCCAGCAGCACAACAGATACGCAGTATTTT.

The chain links TRBV12-3 or TRBV12-4 to TRBJ2-7; 9 nucleotides agree with TRBD1. The J segment lost 2 bases and the V segment lost 6 bases, leaving 8 bases of the junction unmatched. This CDR3 contains 15 residues. The CDR3 loop reads CASSMGQGSPYEQYF. The CDR3 DNA is TGTGCCAGCAGCATGGGACAGGGTAGCCCCTACGAGCAGTACTTC.

In its sample, this clonotype was seen many times. The rearrangement uses TRBV29-1 and TRBJ2-2; D unclear. Germline CDR1 and CDR2: SQVTM and ANQGSEA. V was clipped by 4 bases and J by 2 bases, with 11 bases between them. There are 14 residues in the CDR3. As DNA, the CDR3 is TGCAGCGTTGCGGCGTGGATAAACACCGGGGAGCTGTTTTTT. This gives the protein CSVAAWINTGELFF.

In its sample, this clonotype was seen many times. The V and J genes are TRBV20-1 and TRBJ2-7; D not resolved. The CDR3 loop spans 11 amino acids. Trimming left V 1 base short and J 4 bases short, with 5 bases between. Germline V CDR1 and CDR2: DFQATT, SNEGSKA (reference sequence). The DNA for the CDR3 is TGCAGTGCTAGAGTAGAATACGAGCAGTACTTC. This translates into CSARVEYEQYF.

This clonotype has more than one count but fewer than ten. The chain joins TRBV9 to TRBJ2-3; TRBD2 agrees at 13 bases. The V gene end was trimmed by 3 bases and the J gene end by 9 bases; junction bases not matched to a gene: 7. Germline CDR1 is SGDLS and CDR2 is YYNGEE. The CDR3 length is 15 residues. Here the CDR3 DNA reads TGTGCCAGCAGCGCTACGACTAGCGGGGGGCAAACGCAGTATTTT. This gives the protein CASSATTSGGQTQYF. Looking up the rest from reference TRBV9 and TRBJ2-3 gives the full variable domain: DSGVTQTPKHLITATGQRVTLRCSPRSGDLSVYWYQQSLDQGLQFLIQYYNGEERAKGNILERFSAQQFPDLHSELNLSSLELGDSALYFCASSATTSGGQTQYFGPGTRLTVL.